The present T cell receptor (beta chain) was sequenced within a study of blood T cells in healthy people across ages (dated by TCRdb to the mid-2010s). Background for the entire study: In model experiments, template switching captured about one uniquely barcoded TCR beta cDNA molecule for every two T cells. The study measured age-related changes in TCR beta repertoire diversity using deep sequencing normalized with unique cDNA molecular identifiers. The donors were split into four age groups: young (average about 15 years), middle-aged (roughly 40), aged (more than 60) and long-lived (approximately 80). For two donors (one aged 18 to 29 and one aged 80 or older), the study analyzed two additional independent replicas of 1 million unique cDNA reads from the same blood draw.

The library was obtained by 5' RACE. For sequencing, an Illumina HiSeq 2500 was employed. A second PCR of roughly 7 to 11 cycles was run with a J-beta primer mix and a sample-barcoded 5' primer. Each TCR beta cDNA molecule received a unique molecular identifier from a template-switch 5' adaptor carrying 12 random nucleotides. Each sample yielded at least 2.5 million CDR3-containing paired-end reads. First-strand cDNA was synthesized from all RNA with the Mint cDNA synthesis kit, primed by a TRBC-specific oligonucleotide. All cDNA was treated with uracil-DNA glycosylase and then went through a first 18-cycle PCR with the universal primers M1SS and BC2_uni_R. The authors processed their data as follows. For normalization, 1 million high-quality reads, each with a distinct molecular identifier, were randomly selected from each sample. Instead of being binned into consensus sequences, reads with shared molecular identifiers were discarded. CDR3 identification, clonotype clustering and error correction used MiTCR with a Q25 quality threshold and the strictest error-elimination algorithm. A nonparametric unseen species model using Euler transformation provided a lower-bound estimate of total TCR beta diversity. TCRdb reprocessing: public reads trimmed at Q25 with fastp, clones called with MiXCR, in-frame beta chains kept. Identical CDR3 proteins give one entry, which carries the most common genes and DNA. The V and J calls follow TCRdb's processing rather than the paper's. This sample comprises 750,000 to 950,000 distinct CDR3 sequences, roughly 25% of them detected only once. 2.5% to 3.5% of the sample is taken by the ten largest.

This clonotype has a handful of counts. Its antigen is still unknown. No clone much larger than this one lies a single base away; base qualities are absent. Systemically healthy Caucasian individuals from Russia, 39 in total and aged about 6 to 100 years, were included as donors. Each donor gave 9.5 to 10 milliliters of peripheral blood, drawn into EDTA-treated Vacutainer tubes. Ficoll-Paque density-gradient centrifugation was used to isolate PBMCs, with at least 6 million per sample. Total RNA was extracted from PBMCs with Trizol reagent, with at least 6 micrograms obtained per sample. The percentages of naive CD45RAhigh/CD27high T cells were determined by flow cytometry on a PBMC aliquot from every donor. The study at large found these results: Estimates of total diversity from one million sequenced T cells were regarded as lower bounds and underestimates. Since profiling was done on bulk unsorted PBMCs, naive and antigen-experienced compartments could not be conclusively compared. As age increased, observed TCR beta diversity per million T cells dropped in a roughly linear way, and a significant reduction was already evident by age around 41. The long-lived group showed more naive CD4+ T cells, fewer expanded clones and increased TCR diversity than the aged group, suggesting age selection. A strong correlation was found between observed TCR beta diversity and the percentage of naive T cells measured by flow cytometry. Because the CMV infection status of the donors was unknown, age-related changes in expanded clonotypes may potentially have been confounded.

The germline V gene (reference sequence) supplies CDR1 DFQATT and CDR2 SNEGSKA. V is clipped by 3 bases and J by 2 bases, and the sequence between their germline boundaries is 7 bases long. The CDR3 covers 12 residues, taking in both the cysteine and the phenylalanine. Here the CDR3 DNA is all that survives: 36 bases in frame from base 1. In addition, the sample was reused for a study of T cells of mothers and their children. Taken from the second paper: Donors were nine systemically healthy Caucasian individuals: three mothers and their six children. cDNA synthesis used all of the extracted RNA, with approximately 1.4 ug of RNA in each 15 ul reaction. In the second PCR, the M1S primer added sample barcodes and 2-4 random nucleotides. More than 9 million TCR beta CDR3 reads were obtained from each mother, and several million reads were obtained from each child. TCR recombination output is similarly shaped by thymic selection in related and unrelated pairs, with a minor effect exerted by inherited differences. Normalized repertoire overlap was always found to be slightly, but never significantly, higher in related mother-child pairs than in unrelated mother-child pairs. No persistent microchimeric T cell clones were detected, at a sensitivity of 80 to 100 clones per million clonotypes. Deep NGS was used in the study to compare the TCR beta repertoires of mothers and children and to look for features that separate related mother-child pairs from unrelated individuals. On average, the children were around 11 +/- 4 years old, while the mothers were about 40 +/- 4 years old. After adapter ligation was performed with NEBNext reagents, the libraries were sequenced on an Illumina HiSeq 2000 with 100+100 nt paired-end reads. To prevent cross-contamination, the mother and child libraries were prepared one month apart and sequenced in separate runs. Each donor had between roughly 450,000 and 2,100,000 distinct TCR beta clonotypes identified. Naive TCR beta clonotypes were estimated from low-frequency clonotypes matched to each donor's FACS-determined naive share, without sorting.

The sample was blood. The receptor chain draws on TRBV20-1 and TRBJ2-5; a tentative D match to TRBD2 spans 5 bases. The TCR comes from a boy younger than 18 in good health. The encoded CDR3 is CSASTGQETQYF. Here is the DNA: TGCAGTGCTAGTACGGGGCAAGAGACCCAGTACTTC.